The TCR beta chain described here comes from a study of blood T cell repertoires in COVID-19. The germline V and J ends were trimmed by 4 bases and 1 base, with 13 bases remaining between them. Germline CDR1 MNHEY, CDR2 SMNVEV (reference sequence). CDR3 size: 15 residues. As processed by the authors: Researchers report that nucleated cell counts were estimated from reference gene primer amplification. TCRdb's copy holds only in-frame clones and misses some; the assay was immunoSEQ multiplex PCR. V and J calls and clone size follow that table, whereas D and trimming were derived from the DNA. The table shows 140,000 or so clones, with around 80% occurring only once.

This chain connects TRBV27 to TRBJ1-1; D is undetermined. This TCR was recovered from a man in his sixties with active or convalescent COVID-19. The sample was peripheral blood. CDR3 nucleotide sequence: TGTGCCAGCAGTTCCCCTGGGAGACGGAACACTGAAGCTTTCTTT. Its translation: CASSSPGRRNTEAFF.